This TCR beta chain came from a study of tumor and adjacent non-tumor tissue in lung cancer. General study points: Tumor repertoires had a smaller top 100 clone share than normal lung.

No cell sorting was done before RNA was extracted from the tissue. More than 3 cm separated this lung sample from the edge of the tumor. Three rounds of nested PCR, following a modified ARM-PCR protocol, produced the TCRbeta library. TCRdb reprocessed the multiplex PCR reads with MiXCR, giving one entry per CDR3 protein. The sample shows about 98,000 distinct CDR3 sequences, more than 80% of them seen only once. Of note for this clonotype: Its antigen is as yet unknown. The junction shows a germline mismatch at one end, possibly a read error.

Sequenced material: distant non-tumor lung tissue. The sequence was obtained from a man aged 55 to 70 with small cell lung cancer.

The CDR3 loop reads CAISESKFGKEAQYF. CDR3 in DNA: TGTGCCATCAGTGAGTCGAAGTTCGGAAAAGAGGCCCAGTACTTC. This chain uses TRBV10-3 with TRBJ2-5; D is uncertain. The CDR3 has 15 residues. Germline V gene data show CDR1 as ENHRY and CDR2 as SYGVKD.